This TCR beta chain derives from a study of PD-1 blockade in classical Hodgkin lymphoma. The overall study: Patients got intravenous nivolumab 3 mg/kg every 2 weeks.

After autologous stem cell transplantation all patients relapsed, and prior brentuximab vedotin exposure differed between cohorts. Here immunoSEQ multiplex PCR was the method, and the copy in TCRdb shows in-frame clones only, minus some. The sample lists roughly 40,000 clones; 87% were seen once. Germline values: CDR1 LGHNA, CDR2 YSLEER. Trimming cost V 3 bases and J 2 bases; bases outside gene matches: 7. The CDR3 totals 16 residues. The sequencing used peripheral blood mononuclear cells (PBMCs), collected at baseline. This TCR was recovered from a human donor with classical Hodgkin lymphoma. The chain combines TRBV4-3 with TRBJ2-7; 10 positions match TRBD1. In nucleotides, the CDR3 is TGCGCCAGCAGCCAGACACCGGGACAGGGGACCTACGAGCAGTACTTC. It translates to CASSQTPGQGTYEQYF.